This passage covers 2 T cell receptor beta chains from one sample sequenced in a study of CD8+ T cells in alopecia areata. RNA, once extracted, was reverse transcribed into cDNA for use as the sequencing template. The protocol was immunoSEQ multiplex PCR, while the TCRdb copy is restricted to in-frame clones and leaves out a portion. The sample has some 170,000 clones, roughly 60% seen once. The sequences come from CD4+ T cells sorted from blood, collected at week 0. Receptors were obtained from a human donor with alopecia areata.

V usage is TRBV29-1 and J usage is TRBJ2-5; D uncertain. Per germline, CDR1 SQVTM and CDR2 ANQGSEA. V lost 3 bases to trimming and J lost 5 bases, with 7 bases between them. The CDR3 spans 11 residues. In DNA form, the CDR3 reads TGCAGCGTTGACATCGGGGAGACCCAGTACTTC. This translates into CSVDIGETQYF.

This chain joins TRBV20-1 and TRBJ1-1; D is ambiguous. CDR3 length: 11 amino acids. Looked up from germline, CDR1 is DFQATT and CDR2 is SNEGSKA (reference sequence). In nucleotides, the CDR3 is TGCAGCAGTCTCCGGGGAACTGAAGCTTTCTTT. Amino acids: CSSLRGTEAFF.